The 11 T cell receptor beta chains below come from one sample, sequenced in a study of blood T cells in healthy people across ages. For the second PCR, which ran for roughly 6 to 12 cycles, a sample-barcoded 5' primer and a J-beta primer mix were used. TCRdb analysed the 5' RACE reads with MiXCR anew, one entry per CDR3 protein. In the table there are over a million distinct CDR3 sequences, roughly 60% of which are singletons. The material sequenced was blood. These receptor sequences come from a man between 18 and 35 years old in good health.

This chain connects TRBV5-1 to TRBJ2-1; 8 bases are a match to TRBD1. Germline loops: CDR1 SGHRS, CDR2 YFSETQ. There are 15 residues in the CDR3. With V trimmed by 0 bases and J by 5 bases, 4 bases remained unmatched. CDR3 region: CASSLDRTGNNEQFF. The CDR3 nucleotides are TGCGCCAGCAGCTTGGACAGGACAGGGAACAATGAGCAGTTCTTC.

The rearrangement links TRBV27 to TRBJ1-1; TRBD1 agrees at 9 bases. Losses at the gene ends were 6 bases for V and 3 bases for J; bases not matched to a gene: 5. The CDR3 is made up of 14 amino acids. CDR1 is MNHEY and CDR2 is SMNVEV in the germline V gene (reference sequence). CDR3 nucleotides: TGTGCCAGCAGACAGGGGGCAGGGTACACTGAAGCTTTCTTT. Protein product: CASRQGAGYTEAFF.

This clonotype was counted a single time. The V and J genes are TRBV29-1 and TRBJ2-7, with 9 bases matching TRBD1. The length of the CDR3 is 16 residues. V was pared by 6 bases and J by 3 bases, with 15 bases of the junction left unmatched. Germline CDR1 is SQVTM and CDR2 is ANQGSEA. This CDR3 is CSVVRDRALFFYEQYF. CDR3 DNA: TGCAGCGTGGTCCGGGACAGGGCCCTTTTTTTCTACGAGCAGTACTTC.

The V and J genes are TRBV20-1 and TRBJ1-6, with 9 bases aligning to TRBD1. The V gene's germline CDR1 is DFQATT and CDR2 SNEGSKA (reference sequence). CDR3 length: 15 amino acids. V gave up 0 bases and J gave up 10 bases; unmatched junction bases: 7. The CDR3 here is CSARDSTGGYSPLHF. The CDR3 coding sequence is TGCAGTGCTAGAGATTCGACAGGGGGTTACTCACCCCTCCACTTT.

The chain is built from TRBV6-6 and TRBJ1-1; no definite D call. Germline CDR1 and CDR2: MNHNY and SVGAGI (reference sequence). V gave up 5 bases and J gave up 3 bases, with 13 bases separating them. CDR3 length: 14 amino acids. CDR3 in DNA: TGTGCCAGCAGTGTACAGTCATGGGACACTGAAGCTTTCTTT. Residues: CASSVQSWDTEAFF.

Here the CDR3 reads CASSESNRGNNEQYF. In DNA form, the CDR3 reads TGTGCCAGCAGCGAATCTAACAGGGGGAACAATGAGCAGTACTTC. The V call is TRBV12-3 or TRBV12-4, the J call TRBJ2-7, with 8 bases that match TRBD1. The CDR3 totals 15 residues. The J segment lost 7 bases and the V segment lost 6 bases, leaving 14 bases of the junction unmatched.

The rearrangement links TRBV20-1 to TRBJ2-7, with 7 bases aligning to TRBD1. The CDR3 contains 13 residues. Germline V gene data show CDR1 as DFQATT and CDR2 as SNEGSKA (reference sequence). Trimming cost V 0 bases and J 5 bases; bases outside gene matches: 4. Here the CDR3 DNA reads TGCAGTGCTAGAGACAAGGGGGCCCACGAGCAGTACTTC. This translates into CSARDKGAHEQYF.

This chain joins TRBV28 and TRBJ2-5; D uncertain. The CDR3 is 14 amino acids. The germline CDR1 and CDR2 sequences are MDHEN and SYDVKM. Trimming took 2 bases from V and 2 from J, leaving 9 bases between them. As DNA, the CDR3 is TGTGCCAGCAGTTTACTGCGCGATCAAGAGACCCAGTACTTC. Its protein product is CASSLLRDQETQYF.

Notes on this clonotype: This likely comes from a read error, as the CDR3 has no conserved phenylalanine or tryptophan at its end. V and J are TRBV20-1 and TRBJ2-1; tentative D call: TRBD2 (5 bases). The CDR3 runs 13 residues. The germline gives CDR1 DFQATT, CDR2 SNEGSKA (reference sequence). Trimming pared 0 bases from V and 5 bases from J, leaving 8 bases between. CDR3 sequence reads: CSARDLADNEQFS. In DNA, the CDR3 is TGCAGTGCTAGAGATCTAGCAGACAATGAGCAGTTCTCC.

The sample holds one count of this clonotype. This rearrangement joins TRBV5-6 to TRBJ2-1, with 12 bases that match TRBD1. Trimming removed 1 base from V and 0 bases from J; junction bases left unmatched: 14. The CDR3 spans 21 residues. From germline, CDR1 is SGHDT and CDR2 YYEEEE. The CDR3 loop reads CASSLIIPGQGAGSSYNEQFF. CDR3 DNA sequence: TGTGCCAGCAGCTTGATAATACCGGGACAGGGGGCGGGTAGCTCCTACAATGAGCAGTTCTTC. The variable domain in full, completed from reference TRBV5-6 and TRBJ2-1, reads DAGVTQSPTHLIKTRGQQVTLRCSPKSGHDTVSWYQQALGQGPQFIFQYYEEEERQRGNFPDRFSGHQFPNYSSELNVNALLLGDSALYLCASSLIIPGQGAGSSYNEQFFGPGTRLTVL.

The table lists this clonotype with a count of one. The V call is TRBV21-1, the J call TRBJ2-4; whether TRBD2, the table's D call, matches the DNA was not checked. The J call is doubtful: the DNA matches TRBJ2-7 better. TRBV21-1 is a pseudogene locus. This CDR3 is built from 18 residues. The CDR3 region has the DNA TGTGCCAGCAGCAAGGCCGAAGCGGGAGGATTGGCCTCTTACGAGCAGTACTTC. Translated: CASSKAEAGGLASYEQYF.